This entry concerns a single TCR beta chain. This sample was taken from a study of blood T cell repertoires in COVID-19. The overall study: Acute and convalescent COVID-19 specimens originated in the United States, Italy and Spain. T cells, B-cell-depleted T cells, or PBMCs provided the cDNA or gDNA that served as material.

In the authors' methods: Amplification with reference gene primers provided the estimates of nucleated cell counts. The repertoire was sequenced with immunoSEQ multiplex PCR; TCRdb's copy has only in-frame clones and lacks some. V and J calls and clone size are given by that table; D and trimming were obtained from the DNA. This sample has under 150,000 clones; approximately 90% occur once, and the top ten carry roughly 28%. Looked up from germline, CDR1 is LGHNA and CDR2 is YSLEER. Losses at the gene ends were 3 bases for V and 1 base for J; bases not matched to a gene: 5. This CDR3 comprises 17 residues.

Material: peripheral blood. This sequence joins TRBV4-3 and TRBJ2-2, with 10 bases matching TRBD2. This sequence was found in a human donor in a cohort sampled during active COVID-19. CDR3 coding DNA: TGCGCCAGCAGCCAGGATTCTAGCGGGGGGAACACCGGGGAGCTGTTTTTT. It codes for CASSQDSSGGNTGELFF.